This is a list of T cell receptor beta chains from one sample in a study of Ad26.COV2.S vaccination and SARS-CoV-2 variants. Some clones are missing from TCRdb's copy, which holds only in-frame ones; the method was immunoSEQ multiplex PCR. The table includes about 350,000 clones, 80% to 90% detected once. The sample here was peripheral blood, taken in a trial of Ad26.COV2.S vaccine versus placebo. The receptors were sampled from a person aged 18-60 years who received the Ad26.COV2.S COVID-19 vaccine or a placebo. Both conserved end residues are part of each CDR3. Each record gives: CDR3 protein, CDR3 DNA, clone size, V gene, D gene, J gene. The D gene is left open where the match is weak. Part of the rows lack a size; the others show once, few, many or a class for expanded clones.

CASSLSSDTEAFF,TGTGCCAGCAGCTTAAGCTCGGACACTGAAGCTTTCTTT,-,TRBV7-9,-,TRBJ1-1
CASSYSDRPRGGYTF,TGTGCCAGCAGTTACTCGGACAGGCCTCGGGGTGGCTACACCTTC,-,TRBV6-2/TRBV6-3,TRBD1,TRBJ1-2
CASSLEGTGAYGYTF,TGCGCCAGCAGCTTGGAAGGGACAGGGGCCTATGGCTACACCTTC,-,TRBV5-1,TRBD1,TRBJ1-2
CASSTYNEQYF,TGTGCCAGCAGTACATACAACGAGCAGTACTTC,few,TRBV27,-,TRBJ2-7
CATSTRTGGGYEQYF,TGTGCCACCAGCACCCGGACAGGGGGCGGGTACGAGCAGTACTTC,few,TRBV15,TRBD1,TRBJ2-7
CASSPSPGTGYEKLFF,TGTGCCAGCTCACCAAGCCCAGGGACGGGATATGAAAAACTGTTTTTT,-,TRBV18,-,TRBJ1-4
CASSYGGREDGYTF,TGTGCCAGCAGTTACGGCGGGCGGGAGGATGGCTACACCTTC,-,TRBV6-2/TRBV6-3,-,TRBJ1-2
CASSLGYSNEKLFF,TGTGCCAGCAGCTTGGGATACAGTAATGAAAAACTGTTTTTT,-,TRBV5-6,-,TRBJ1-4
CASSSTGGRTNEKLFF,TGTGCCAGCAGTTCCACCGGGGGGCGGACTAATGAAAAACTGTTTTTT,-,TRBV28,-,TRBJ1-4
CATSRSSGSVAQETQYF,TGTGCCACCAGTAGAAGCTCGGGGTCCGTAGCCCAAGAGACCCAGTACTTC,-,TRBV24-1,-,TRBJ2-5
CASSPGQGMETQYF,TGTGCCAGCAGCCCTGGACAGGGTATGGAGACCCAGTACTTC,-,TRBV7-9,TRBD1,TRBJ2-5
CASSPDRGNNEKLFF,TGTGCCAGCAGTCCCGACAGGGGCAATAATGAAAAACTGTTTTTT,-,TRBV28,TRBD1,TRBJ1-4
CATSDYASGSTDTQYF,TGTGCCACCAGTGATTATGCTAGCGGAAGCACAGATACGCAGTATTTT,few,TRBV24-1,TRBD2,TRBJ2-3
CASSTRALGEQYF,TGTGCCAGTAGTACCCGGGCCCTCGGGGAGCAGTACTTC,-,TRBV19,-,TRBJ2-7
CASSSLAGGPKETQYF,TGCGCCAGCAGCTCGCTAGCGGGAGGGCCAAAGGAGACCCAGTACTTC,-,TRBV5-1,TRBD2,TRBJ2-5
CASLRNTEAFF,TGTGCCAGCTTACGGAACACTGAAGCTTTCTTT,-,TRBV28,-,TRBJ1-1
CASSEPTDTQYF,TGTGCCAGCAGCGAACCCACAGATACGCAGTATTTT,-,TRBV9,-,TRBJ2-3
CASSQSGSATNEKLFF,TGCGCCAGCAGCCAGTCTGGAAGTGCAACTAATGAAAAACTGTTTTTT,-,TRBV4-1,-,TRBJ1-4
CASSFGGDSENIQYF,TGTGCCAGCAGCTTCGGCGGGGACAGCGAGAACATTCAGTACTTC,few,TRBV5-4,-,TRBJ2-4
CASSIDRDYGYTF,TGTGCCAGCAGTATCGACAGAGACTATGGCTACACCTTC,-,TRBV28,-,TRBJ1-2
CASSGGGGQFF,TGTGCCAGCAGTGGCGGGGGGGGGCAGTTCTTC,-,TRBV6-1,TRBD2,TRBJ2-1
CASSYGSFSWETQYF,TGTGCCAGCAGCTATGGGAGTTTCTCCTGGGAGACCCAGTACTTC,-,TRBV3-1/TRBV3-2,-,TRBJ2-5
CSAGQLNTGELFF,TGCAGCGCGGGACAGTTGAACACCGGGGAGCTGTTTTTT,-,TRBV29-1,TRBD1,TRBJ2-2
CASSLALGTETQYF,TGCGCCAGCAGCTTGGCCTTGGGGACGGAGACCCAGTACTTC,-,TRBV5-1,-,TRBJ2-5
CASKLPGADTEAFF,TGTGCCAGCAAGCTTCCAGGGGCGGACACTGAAGCTTTCTTT,-,TRBV27,-,TRBJ1-1
CATSRNRGTHNPTDTQYF,TGTGCCACCAGCAGGAACCGCGGGACTCACAACCCCACAGATACGCAGTATTTT,-,TRBV15,-,TRBJ2-3
CASSLGERGPYSNQETQYF,TGTGCCAGCAGTTTAGGGGAGCGGGGGCCCTACTCTAACCAAGAGACCCAGTACTTC,once,TRBV28,TRBD2,TRBJ2-5
CASTTTGGRYEQYF,TGTGCCAGTACTACGACAGGGGGCAGATACGAGCAGTACTTC,-,TRBV19,TRBD1,TRBJ2-7
CASSLAGVSYNEQFF,TGTGCCAGCAGCTTAGCCGGGGTCTCCTACAATGAGCAGTTCTTC,-,TRBV7-9,-,TRBJ2-1
CASSPPVGGMEKNIQYF,TGTGCCAGCTCACCACCCGTTGGCGGGATGGAGAAAAACATTCAGTACTTC,-,TRBV18,-,TRBJ2-4
CASRRFLTGELFF,TGTGCCAGCAGACGATTCCTCACCGGGGAGCTGTTTTTT,-,TRBV28,-,TRBJ2-2
CASSLGPASPLHF,TGCGCCAGCAGCTTGGGGCCAGCTTCACCCCTCCACTTT,-,TRBV5-1,-,TRBJ1-6
CASREGANTGELFF,TGTGCCAGTCGGGAGGGAGCGAACACCGGGGAGCTGTTTTTT,-,TRBV7-3,TRBD2,TRBJ2-2
CASSLDLLTDTQYF,TGTGCCAGCAGCTTAGATCTCCTCACAGATACGCAGTATTTT,once,TRBV11-2,-,TRBJ2-3
CASSQDRTSGGVEAQYF,TGCGCCAGCAGCCAAGATAGGACTAGCGGGGGGGTGGAGGCCCAGTACTTC,-,TRBV4-3,TRBD2,TRBJ2-5
CASGRANRADTQYF,TGTGCCAGCGGGAGGGCCAATCGGGCAGATACGCAGTATTTT,-,TRBV27,TRBD2,TRBJ2-3
CASSFWGTEAFF,TGTGCCAGCAGTTTTTGGGGGACTGAAGCTTTCTTT,few,TRBV28,-,TRBJ1-1
CASSRDRGEKLFF,TGTGCCAGCAGCCGAGACAGGGGGGAAAAACTGTTTTTT,-,TRBV7-2,TRBD1,TRBJ1-4
CASAVLRYEQYF,TGTGCCAGCGCCGTGTTGAGGTACGAGCAGTACTTC,-,TRBV12-3/TRBV12-4,-,TRBJ2-7
CASSLGDEAFF,TGCGCCAGCAGCTTAGGGGACGAAGCTTTCTTT,few,TRBV5-1,-,TRBJ1-1
CASSRLTGGEDYGYTF,TGTGCCAGCTCACGATTGACAGGGGGCGAGGACTATGGCTACACCTTC,-,TRBV18,TRBD1,TRBJ1-2
CASSGQGVKTQYF,TGTGCCAGCAGCGGACAGGGGGTAAAGACCCAGTACTTC,-,TRBV6-2/TRBV6-3,TRBD1,TRBJ2-5
CASTLGSGGAETQYF,TGTGCTAGCACTCTGGGGAGCGGGGGGGCAGAGACCCAGTACTTC,few,TRBV7-7,TRBD2,TRBJ2-5
CASSSGQGSGYTF,TGTGCCAGCAGTTCGGGACAGGGTAGTGGCTACACCTTC,once,TRBV12-3/TRBV12-4,TRBD1,TRBJ1-2
CASGFHKREWTDTQYF,TGTGCCAGCGGATTCCACAAGCGGGAGTGGACAGATACGCAGTATTTT,-,TRBV28,TRBD2,TRBJ2-3
CASSPLAGDNTGELFF,TGCGCCAGCAGCCCCCTAGCGGGGGACAACACCGGGGAGCTGTTTTTT,-,TRBV5-1,TRBD2,TRBJ2-2
CASSRLAGGTQYF,TGTGCCAGCAGCCGACTAGCGGGGGGGACCCAGTACTTC,-,TRBV28,TRBD2,TRBJ2-5
CAWSKSRQGGSNSPLHF,TGTGCCTGGAGTAAAAGCCGACAGGGAGGCTCTAATTCACCCCTCCACTTT,-,TRBV30,TRBD1,TRBJ1-6
CASSSYLLGAEAFF,TGTGCCAGCAGTTCCTACCTACTTGGGGCTGAAGCTTTCTTT,once,TRBV27,-,TRBJ1-1
CASSLSPMGSYEQYF,TGCGCCAGCAGCTTGTCACCAATGGGCAGCTACGAGCAGTACTTC,-,TRBV5-1,-,TRBJ2-7